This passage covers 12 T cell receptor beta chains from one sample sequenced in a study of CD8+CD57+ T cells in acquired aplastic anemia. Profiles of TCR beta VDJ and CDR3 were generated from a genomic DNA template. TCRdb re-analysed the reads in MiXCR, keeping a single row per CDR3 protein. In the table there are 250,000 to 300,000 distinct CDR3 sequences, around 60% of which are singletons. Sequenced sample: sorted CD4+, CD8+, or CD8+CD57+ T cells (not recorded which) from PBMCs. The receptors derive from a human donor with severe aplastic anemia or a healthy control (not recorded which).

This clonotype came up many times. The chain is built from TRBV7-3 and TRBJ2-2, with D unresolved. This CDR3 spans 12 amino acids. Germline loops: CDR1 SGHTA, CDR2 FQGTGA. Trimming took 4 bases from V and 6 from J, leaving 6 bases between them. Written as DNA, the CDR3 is TGTGCCAGCAGCTCCTCTTCCGGGGAGCTGTTTTTT. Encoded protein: CASSSSSGELFF.

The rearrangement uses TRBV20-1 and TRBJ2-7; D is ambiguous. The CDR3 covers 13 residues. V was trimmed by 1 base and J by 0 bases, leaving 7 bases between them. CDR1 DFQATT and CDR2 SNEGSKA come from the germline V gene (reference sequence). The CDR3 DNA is TGCAGTGCTAGAGTCCGGATCTCCTACGAGCAGTACTTC. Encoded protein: CSARVRISYEQYF.

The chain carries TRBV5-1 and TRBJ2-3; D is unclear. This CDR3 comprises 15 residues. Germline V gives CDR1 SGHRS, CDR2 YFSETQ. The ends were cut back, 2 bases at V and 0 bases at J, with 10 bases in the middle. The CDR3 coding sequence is TGCGCCAGCAGCTTACCCCTTGACAGCACAGATACGCAGTATTTT. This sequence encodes CASSLPLDSTDTQYF.

The CDR3 sequence: CSVQRIDATNEKLFF. The CDR3 coding sequence is TGCAGCGTTCAGCGGATCGATGCAACTAATGAAAAACTGTTTTTT. This chain joins TRBV29-1 and TRBJ1-4; D is unresolved. The CDR3 runs to 15 residues. Trimming stripped 5 bases from V and 0 bases from J, with 13 bases between. The V gene's germline CDR1 is SQVTM and CDR2 ANQGSEA.

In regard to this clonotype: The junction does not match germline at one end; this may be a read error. In DNA form, the CDR3 reads TGTGCCAGCAGGGAAGCGAGGGGGGGCTACAATGAGCAGTTCTTC. This encodes CASREARGGYNEQFF. The genes are TRBV2 and TRBJ2-1, with a possible D match to TRBD2 (7 bases). CDR3 size: 15 residues. CDR1 is SNHLY and CDR2 is FYNNEI in the germline V gene.

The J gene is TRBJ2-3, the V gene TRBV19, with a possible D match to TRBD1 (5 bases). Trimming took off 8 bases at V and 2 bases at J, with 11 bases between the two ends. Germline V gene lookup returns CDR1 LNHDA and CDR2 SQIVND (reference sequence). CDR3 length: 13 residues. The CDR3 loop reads CASSAGNTDTQYF. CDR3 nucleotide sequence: TGTGCCAGTTCAGCAGGGAACACAGATACGCAGTATTTT.

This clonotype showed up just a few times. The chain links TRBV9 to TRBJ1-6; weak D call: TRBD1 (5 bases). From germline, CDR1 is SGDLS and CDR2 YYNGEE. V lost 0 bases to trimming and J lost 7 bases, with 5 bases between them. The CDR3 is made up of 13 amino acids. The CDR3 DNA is TGTGCCAGCAGCGTAGGGGGGAATTCACCCCTCCACTTT. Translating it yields CASSVGGNSPLHF.

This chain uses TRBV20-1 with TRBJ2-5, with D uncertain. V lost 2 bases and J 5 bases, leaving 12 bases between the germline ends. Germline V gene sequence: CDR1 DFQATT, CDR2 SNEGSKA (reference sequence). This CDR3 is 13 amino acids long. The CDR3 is CSARMSGVETQYF. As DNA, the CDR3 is TGCAGTGCTAGAATGTCCGGAGTGGAGACCCAGTACTTC.

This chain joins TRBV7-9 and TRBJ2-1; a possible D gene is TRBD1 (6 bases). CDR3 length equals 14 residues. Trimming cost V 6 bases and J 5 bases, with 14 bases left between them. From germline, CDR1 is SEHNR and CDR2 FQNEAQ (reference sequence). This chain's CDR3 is CASSVQGVHNEQFF. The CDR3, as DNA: TGTGCCAGCAGTGTACAGGGCGTCCACAATGAGCAGTTCTTC.

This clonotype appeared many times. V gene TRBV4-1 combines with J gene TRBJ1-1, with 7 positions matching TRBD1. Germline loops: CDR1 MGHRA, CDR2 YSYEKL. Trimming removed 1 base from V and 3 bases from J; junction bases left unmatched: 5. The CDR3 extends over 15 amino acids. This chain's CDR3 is CASSQADRAHTEAFF. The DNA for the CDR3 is TGCGCCAGCAGCCAAGCTGACAGGGCTCACACTGAAGCTTTCTTT.

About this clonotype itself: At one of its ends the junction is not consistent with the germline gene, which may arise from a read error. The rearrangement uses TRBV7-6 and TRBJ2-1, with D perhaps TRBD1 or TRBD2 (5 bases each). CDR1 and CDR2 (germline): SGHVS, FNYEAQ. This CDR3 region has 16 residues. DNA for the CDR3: TGTGCCAGCAGCTTAGCGGGCAGGGCGGGCACCGGGGAGCTGTTCTTC. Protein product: CASSLAGRAGTGELFF. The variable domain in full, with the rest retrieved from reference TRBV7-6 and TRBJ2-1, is GAGVSQSPRYKVTKRGQDVALRCDPISGHVSLYWYRQALGQGPEFLTYFNYEAQQDKSGLPNDRFSAERPEGSISTLTIQRTEQRDSAMYRCASSLAGRAGTGELFFGPGTRLTVL.

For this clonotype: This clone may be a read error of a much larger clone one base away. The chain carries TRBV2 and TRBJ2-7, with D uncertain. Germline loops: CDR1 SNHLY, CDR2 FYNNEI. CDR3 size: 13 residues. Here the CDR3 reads CASSFGARYEQHF. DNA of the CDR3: TGTGCCAGCAGTTTCGGAGCGCGCTACGAGCAGCACTTC.